Sequencing of this T cell receptor beta chain was carried out in a study of shared clonotypes between healthy human individuals. Regarding the study as a whole: The genetic and exposure-history diversity represented was limited by few donors. What naive subsets generally showed was a larger estimated richness than memory subsets showed.

A word on this clone: Its antigen is unidentified.

Sequencing was performed with immunoSEQ multiplex PCR; in TCRdb, only in-frame clones are kept and a portion is missing. The sample has 500,000 or so clones; 95% to 96% are singletons. CDR3 length: 15 residues. Germline assignment: CDR1 MNHEY and CDR2 SVGAGI. The V end was cut by 8 bases, the J end by 4 bases, with 17 bases between. Splitting of CD4+ cells produced CD45RA+ naive and CD45RA-negative memory subsets. The specimen sequenced was naive CD4+ T cells sorted from blood. Subset reported: CD45RA+ positively selected. This sequence originates from a woman aged 30 to 39 in good health. The chain couples TRBV6-5 to TRBJ2-2; perhaps D is TRBD1 or TRBD2 (8 bases each). This CDR3 is CASARGREATGELFF. In DNA form, the CDR3 reads TGTGCCAGCGCCAGGGGGCGGGAGGCCACCGGGGAGCTGTTTTTT.